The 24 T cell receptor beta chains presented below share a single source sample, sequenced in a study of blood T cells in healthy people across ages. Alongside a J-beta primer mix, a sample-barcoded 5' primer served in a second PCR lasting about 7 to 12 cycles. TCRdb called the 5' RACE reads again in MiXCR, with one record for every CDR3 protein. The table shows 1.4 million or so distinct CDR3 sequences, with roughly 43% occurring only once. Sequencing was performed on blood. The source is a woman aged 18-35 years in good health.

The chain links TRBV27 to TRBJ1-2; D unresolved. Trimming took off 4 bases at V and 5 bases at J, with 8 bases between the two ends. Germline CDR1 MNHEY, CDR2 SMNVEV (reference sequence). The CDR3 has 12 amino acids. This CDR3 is CASSSPRYGYTF. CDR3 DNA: TGTGCCAGCAGTTCCCCTAGGTATGGCTACACCTTC.

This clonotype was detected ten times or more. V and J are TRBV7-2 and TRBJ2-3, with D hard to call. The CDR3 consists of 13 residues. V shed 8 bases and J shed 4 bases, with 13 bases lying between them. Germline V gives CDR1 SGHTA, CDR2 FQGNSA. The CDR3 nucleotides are TGTGCCAGCGCAATAACTGGGTCAGATACGCAGTATTTT. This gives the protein CASAITGSDTQYF.

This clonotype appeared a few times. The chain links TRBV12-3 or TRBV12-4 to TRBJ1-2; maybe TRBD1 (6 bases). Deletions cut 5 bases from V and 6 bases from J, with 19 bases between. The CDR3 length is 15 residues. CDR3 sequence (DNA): TGTGCCAGCAGTCCGGGGGCTGGAGGGGTGAATGGCTACACCTTC. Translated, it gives CASSPGAGGVNGYTF.

The CDR3 DNA follows: TGTGCCAGCAGTGGCCCCCCCCAAGAGACCCAGTACTTC. It translates to CASSGPPQETQYF. The V gene is TRBV25-1, the J gene TRBJ2-5; D gene uncertain. Germline V gene sequence: CDR1 MGHDK, CDR2 SYGVNS. The V gene lost 4 bases and the J gene lost 1 base, with 7 bases spanning the gap. This CDR3 has 13 residues.

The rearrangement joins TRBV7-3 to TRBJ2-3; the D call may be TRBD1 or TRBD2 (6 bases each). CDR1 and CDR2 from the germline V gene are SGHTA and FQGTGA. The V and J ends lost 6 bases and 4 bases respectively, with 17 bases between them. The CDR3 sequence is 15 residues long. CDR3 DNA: TGTGCCAGCAGTTCACAGGGTCCTAGCGCAGATACGCAGTATTTT. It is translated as CASSSQGPSADTQYF.

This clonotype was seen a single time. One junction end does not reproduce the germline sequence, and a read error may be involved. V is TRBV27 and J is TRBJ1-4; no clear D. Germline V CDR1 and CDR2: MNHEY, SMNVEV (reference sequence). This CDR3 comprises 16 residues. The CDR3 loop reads CANSLFSTVDNEKLFF. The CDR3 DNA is TGTGCCAACAGTTTATTCTCGACGGTAGATAATGAAAAACTGTTTTTT.

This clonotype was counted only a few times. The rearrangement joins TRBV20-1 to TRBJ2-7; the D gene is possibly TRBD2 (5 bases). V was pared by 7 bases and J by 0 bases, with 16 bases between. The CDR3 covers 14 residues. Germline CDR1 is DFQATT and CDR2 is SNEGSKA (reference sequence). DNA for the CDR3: TGCAGTGGGAAGGCGGGCAGGAGCTCCTACGAGCAGTACTTC. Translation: CSGKAGRSSYEQYF.

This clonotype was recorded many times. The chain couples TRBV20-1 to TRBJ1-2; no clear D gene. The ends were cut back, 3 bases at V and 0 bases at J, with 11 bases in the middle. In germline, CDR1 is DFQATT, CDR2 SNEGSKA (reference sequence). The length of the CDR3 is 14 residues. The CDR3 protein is CSASLTPANYGYTF. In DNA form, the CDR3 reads TGCAGTGCTAGCTTGACACCGGCTAACTATGGCTACACCTTC.

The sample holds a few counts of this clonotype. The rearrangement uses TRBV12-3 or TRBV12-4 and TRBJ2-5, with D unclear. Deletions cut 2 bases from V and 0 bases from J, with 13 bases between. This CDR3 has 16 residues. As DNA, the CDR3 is TGTGCCAGCAGTTTATTGGCAGGATTGTACCAAGAGACCCAGTACTTC. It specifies CASSLLAGLYQETQYF.

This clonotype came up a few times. CDR3 DNA: TGCAGCGTTGATCTACGGGGTTGGAGCGCTGAAGCTTTCTTT. Protein sequence: CSVDLRGWSAEAFF. The chain links TRBV29-1 to TRBJ1-1; D ambiguous. There are 14 residues in the CDR3. CDR1 is SQVTM, CDR2 ANQGSEA, per germline. V lost 3 bases and J lost 6, with 17 bases in between.

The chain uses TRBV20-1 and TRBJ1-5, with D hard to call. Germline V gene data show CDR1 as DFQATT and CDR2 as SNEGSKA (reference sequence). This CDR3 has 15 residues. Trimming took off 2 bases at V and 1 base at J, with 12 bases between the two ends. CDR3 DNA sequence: TGCAGTGCTAGAAAGGAGGGTCTAAGCAATCAGCCCCAGCATTTT. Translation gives CSARKEGLSNQPQHF.

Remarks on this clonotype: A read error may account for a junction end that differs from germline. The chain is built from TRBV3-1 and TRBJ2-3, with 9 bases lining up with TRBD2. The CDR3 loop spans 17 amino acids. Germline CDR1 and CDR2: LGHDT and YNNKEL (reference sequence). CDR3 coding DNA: TGTGCCAGCAGCCAAGATGGACTAGCGACTAGCACAGATACGCAGTGTTTT. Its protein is CASSQDGLATSTDTQCF.

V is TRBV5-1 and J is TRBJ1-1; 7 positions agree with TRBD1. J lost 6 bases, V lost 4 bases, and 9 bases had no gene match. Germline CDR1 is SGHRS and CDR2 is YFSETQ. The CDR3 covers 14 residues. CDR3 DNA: TGCGCCAGCAGCCTGGGGACAGCTAACGCTGAAGCTTTCTTT. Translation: CASSLGTANAEAFF.

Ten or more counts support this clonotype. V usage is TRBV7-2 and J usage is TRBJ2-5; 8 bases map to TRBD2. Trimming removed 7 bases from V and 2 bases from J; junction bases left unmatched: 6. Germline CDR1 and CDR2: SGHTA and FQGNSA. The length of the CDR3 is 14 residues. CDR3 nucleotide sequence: TGTGCCAGCATTCTACAGCGGGGGCAAGAGACCCAGTACTTC. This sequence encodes CASILQRGQETQYF.

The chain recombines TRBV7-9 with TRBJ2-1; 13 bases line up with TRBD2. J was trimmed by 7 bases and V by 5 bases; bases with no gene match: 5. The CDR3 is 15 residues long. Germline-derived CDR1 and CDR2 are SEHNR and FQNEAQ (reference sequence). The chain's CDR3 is CASSKLGLAGNEQFF. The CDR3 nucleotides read TGTGCCAGCAGCAAATTGGGACTAGCGGGAAATGAGCAGTTCTTC.

The CDR3 protein is CAGKPSGRGDEQFF. The DNA of the CDR3 is TGTGCCGGCAAACCGAGCGGGAGGGGGGATGAGCAGTTCTTC. The chain recombines TRBV6-6 with TRBJ2-1; TRBD2 matches at 10 bases. Trimming took 11 bases from V and 8 from J; bases not matched to a gene: 12. The CDR3 is 14 amino acids. Germline CDR1 and CDR2: MNHNY and SVGAGI (reference sequence).

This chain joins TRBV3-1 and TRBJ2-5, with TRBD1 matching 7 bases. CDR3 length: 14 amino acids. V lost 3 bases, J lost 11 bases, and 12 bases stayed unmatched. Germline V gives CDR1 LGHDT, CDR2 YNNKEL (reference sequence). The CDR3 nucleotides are TGTGCCAGCAGCCAGACAGGGCTGGGCAATGAGCAGTACTTC. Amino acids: CASSQTGLGNEQYF.

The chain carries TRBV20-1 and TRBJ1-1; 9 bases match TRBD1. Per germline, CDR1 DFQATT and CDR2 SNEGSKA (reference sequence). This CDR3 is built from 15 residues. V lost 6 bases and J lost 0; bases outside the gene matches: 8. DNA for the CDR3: TGCAGTGCCCAGCGCCGGACAGGGGTGAACACTGAAGCTTTCTTT. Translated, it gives CSAQRRTGVNTEAFF.

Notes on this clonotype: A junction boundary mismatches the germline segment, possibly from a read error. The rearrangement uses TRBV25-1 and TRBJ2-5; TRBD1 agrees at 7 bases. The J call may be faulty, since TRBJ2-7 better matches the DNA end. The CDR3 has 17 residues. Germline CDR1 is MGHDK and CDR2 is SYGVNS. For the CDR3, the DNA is TGTGTCAGCAGTCCCCCCAGGGGGACAGATTATACCTACGAGCAGTACTTC. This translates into CVSSPPRGTDYTYEQYF.

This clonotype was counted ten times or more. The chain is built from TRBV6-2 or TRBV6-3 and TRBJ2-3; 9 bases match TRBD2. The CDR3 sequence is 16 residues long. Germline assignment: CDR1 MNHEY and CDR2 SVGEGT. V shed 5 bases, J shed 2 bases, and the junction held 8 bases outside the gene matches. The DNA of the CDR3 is TGTGCCAGCAGTCCCCTACTAGCGGGTCTCACAGATACGCAGTATTTT. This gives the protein CASSPLLAGLTDTQYF.

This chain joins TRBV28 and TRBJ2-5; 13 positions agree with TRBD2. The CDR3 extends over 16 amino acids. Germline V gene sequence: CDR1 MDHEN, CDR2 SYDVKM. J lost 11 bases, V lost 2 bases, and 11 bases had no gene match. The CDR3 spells CASSLRWTSGSYEQYF. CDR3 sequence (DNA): TGTGCCAGCAGTTTACGCTGGACTAGCGGGAGTTATGAGCAGTACTTC.

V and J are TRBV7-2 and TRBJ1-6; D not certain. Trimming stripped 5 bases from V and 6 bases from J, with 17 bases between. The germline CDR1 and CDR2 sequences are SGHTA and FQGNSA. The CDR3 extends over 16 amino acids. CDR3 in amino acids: CASSTYGGPFNSPLHF. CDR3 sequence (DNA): TGTGCCAGCAGCACCTATGGCGGCCCTTTTAATTCACCCCTCCACTTT.

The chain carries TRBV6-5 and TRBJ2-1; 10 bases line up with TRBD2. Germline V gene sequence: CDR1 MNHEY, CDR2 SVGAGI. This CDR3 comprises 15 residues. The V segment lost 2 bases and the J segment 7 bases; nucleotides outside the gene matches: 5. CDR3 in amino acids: CASSYQASGSNEQFF. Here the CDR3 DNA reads TGTGCCAGCAGTTACCAGGCTAGCGGGAGTAATGAGCAGTTCTTC.

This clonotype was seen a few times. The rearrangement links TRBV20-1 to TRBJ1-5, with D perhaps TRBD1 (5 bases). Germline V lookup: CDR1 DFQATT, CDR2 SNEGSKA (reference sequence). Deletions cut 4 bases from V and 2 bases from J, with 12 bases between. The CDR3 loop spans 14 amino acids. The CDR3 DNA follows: TGCAGTGCTATAATAAGGGGTGGCAATCAGCCCCAGCATTTT. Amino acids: CSAIIRGGNQPQHF.